This T cell receptor (beta chain) was profiled in a study of T cell repertoires in cytomegalovirus infection. Germline-derived CDR1 and CDR2 are LGHNA and YSLEER. V was trimmed by 0 bases and J by 3 bases, leaving 15 bases between them. The CDR3 has 17 amino acids. TCRdb reprocessed the reads with MiXCR, giving one entry per CDR3 protein. The sample has approximately 770,000 distinct CDR3 sequences, almost 30% seen once. In the case of this clonotype: No antigen is known for it.

The clonotype comes from a human donor in good health (CMV status not recorded). Some clones in this sample may be carry-over from other donors' samples. Specimen: cultured CD8+ T cells from PBMCs, collected from culture after CMV antigen stimulation. This chain uses TRBV4-3 with TRBJ2-1; perhaps TRBD2 as D (6 bases). CDR3 amino acids: CASSQERVGGNYNEQFF. CDR3 sequence (DNA): TGCGCCAGCAGCCAAGAAAGGGTCGGGGGAAACTACAATGAGCAGTTCTTC.